This T cell receptor (beta chain) was profiled in a study of radiation and T cells in renal cell carcinoma. Findings and caveats of the study: In blood, top tumor clones expanded by 2 weeks, shrinking by 4.

The CDR3 extends over 13 amino acids. Germline values: CDR1 SGHNT, CDR2 YYREEE (reference sequence). Trimming left V 4 bases short and J 5 bases short, with 9 bases between. TCRdb's copy holds only in-frame clones and misses some; the assay was immunoSEQ multiplex PCR. The top ten hold around 5.5% of the sample, which has 70,000 or so clones, roughly 87% seen once. Time point here: blood 2 weeks post-SBRT. As to treatment: 15 Gy SBRT to primary tumor, nephrectomy 4 weeks later. Radiation-treated patients gave blood at baseline, week 2 and week 4. Clear cell pathology was present in this patient's renal cell carcinoma. For this clone: Antigen: not known.

The TCR sequence derives from a man aged 60 to 69 with renal cell carcinoma. The chain couples TRBV5-4 to TRBJ2-2; D call uncertain. The source was blood, collected from a patient whose treatment included radiotherapy and nephrectomy. CDR3 sequence reads: CASSGTLTGELFF. The CDR3 DNA follows: TGTGCCAGCAGCGGTACGTTAACCGGGGAGCTGTTTTTT.